Listed below are T cell receptor beta chains from one sample, sequenced in a study of blood T cell repertoires in COVID-19. Here immunoSEQ multiplex PCR was the method, and the copy in TCRdb shows in-frame clones only, minus some. Of 130,000 to 150,000 clones listed, 80% to 90% were seen once; the top ten hold 8%. The sample was peripheral blood. The receptors here all came from a woman aged 55 to 70 with COVID-19, enrolled during active disease. CDR3s include the opening cysteine and the closing phenylalanine or tryptophan. D genes are given only for firm matches. The size entry is marked missing in some rows and otherwise reads once, few, many or a size class.

j_gene: TRBJ2-1
v_gene: TRBV7-9
d_gene: TRBD2
abundance: NA
CDR3aa: CASSTLTSGVNNEQFF
CDR3nt: TGTGCCAGCAGCACCCTGACTAGCGGGGTAAACAATGAGCAGTTCTTC

j_gene: TRBJ1-4
v_gene: TRBV18
d_gene: NA
abundance: many
CDR3aa: CASSLTTGLEEKLFF
CDR3nt: TGTGCCAGCTCTCTTACGACAGGCCTTGAGGAAAAACTGTTTTTT

j_gene: TRBJ1-1
v_gene: TRBV5-6
d_gene: TRBD1
abundance: NA
CDR3aa: CASSLMGYRGAFF
CDR3nt: TGTGCCAGCAGCTTGATGGGGTACAGGGGAGCTTTCTTT

j_gene: TRBJ1-1
v_gene: TRBV4-3
d_gene: TRBD1
abundance: NA
CDR3aa: CASSRRQGGTWDTEAFF
CDR3nt: TGCGCCAGCAGCCGCCGACAGGGCGGGACATGGGACACTGAAGCTTTCTTT

j_gene: TRBJ1-2
v_gene: TRBV19
d_gene: NA
abundance: NA
CDR3aa: CASLPQGFRANYGYTF
CDR3nt: TGTGCCAGTTTGCCTCAGGGTTTTAGGGCTAACTATGGCTACACCTTC

j_gene: TRBJ1-6
v_gene: TRBV6-2/TRBV6-3
d_gene: NA
abundance: NA
CDR3aa: CASSAGGTRNNSPLHF
CDR3nt: TGTGCCAGCAGTGCCGGAGGGACGAGAAATAATTCACCCCTCCACTTT

j_gene: TRBJ2-1
v_gene: TRBV7-8
d_gene: TRBD1
abundance: few
CDR3aa: CASSLVGQGIGNEQFF
CDR3nt: TGTGCCAGCAGCTTAGTGGGACAGGGAATTGGGAATGAGCAGTTCTTC

j_gene: TRBJ1-2
v_gene: TRBV20-1
d_gene: NA
abundance: few
CDR3aa: CSARGSYGYTF
CDR3nt: TGCAGTGCTAGAGGCAGCTATGGCTACACCTTC

j_gene: TRBJ2-3
v_gene: TRBV4-3
d_gene: NA
abundance: NA
CDR3aa: CASSQDRGPDTQYF
CDR3nt: TGCGCCAGCAGCCAAGATAGGGGTCCAGATACGCAGTATTTT

j_gene: TRBJ2-5
v_gene: TRBV19
d_gene: TRBD1
abundance: NA
CDR3aa: CASSETGTGGRQTQYF
CDR3nt: TGTGCCAGTAGTGAAACCGGGACAGGGGGTAGACAGACCCAGTACTTC

j_gene: TRBJ2-1
v_gene: TRBV2
d_gene: TRBD2
abundance: NA
CDR3aa: CASSPKGLAGGPSSYNEQFF
CDR3nt: TGTGCCAGCAGTCCCAAGGGACTAGCGGGGGGGCCGAGCTCCTACAATGAGCAGTTCTTC

j_gene: TRBJ1-5
v_gene: TRBV29-1
d_gene: TRBD1
abundance: NA
CDR3aa: CSTTGGSGQPQHF
CDR3nt: TGCAGCACCACAGGGGGCTCGGGGCAGCCCCAGCATTTT

j_gene: TRBJ2-1
v_gene: TRBV11-2
d_gene: TRBD2
abundance: few
CDR3aa: CASSLDGTSGSYEQFF
CDR3nt: TGTGCCAGCAGCTTAGATGGCACTAGCGGGAGCTATGAGCAGTTCTTC

j_gene: TRBJ1-1
v_gene: TRBV5-1
d_gene: TRBD1
abundance: NA
CDR3aa: CASSLLQGADSEAFF
CDR3nt: TGCGCCAGCAGCTTATTACAGGGGGCCGATTCTGAAGCTTTCTTT

j_gene: TRBJ1-1
v_gene: TRBV5-1
d_gene: TRBD1
abundance: NA
CDR3aa: CASSWGQGSTEAFF
CDR3nt: TGCGCCAGCAGCTGGGGACAGGGTTCAACTGAAGCTTTCTTT

j_gene: TRBJ1-5
v_gene: TRBV2
d_gene: NA
abundance: NA
CDR3aa: CASRGPGADQPQHF
CDR3nt: TGTGCCAGCAGAGGACCCGGAGCGGATCAGCCCCAGCATTTT

j_gene: TRBJ1-1
v_gene: TRBV19
d_gene: NA
abundance: NA
CDR3aa: CASSIDGPGGRAFF
CDR3nt: TGTGCCAGTAGTATAGATGGTCCCGGGGGTAGAGCTTTCTTT

j_gene: TRBJ2-7
v_gene: TRBV2
d_gene: NA
abundance: NA
CDR3aa: CASRGRGDGGTAYEQYF
CDR3nt: TGTGCCAGCAGAGGAAGAGGAGACGGAGGGACGGCCTACGAGCAGTACTTC

j_gene: TRBJ1-5
v_gene: TRBV15
d_gene: TRBD1
abundance: NA
CDR3aa: CATSSRQGGQPQHF
CDR3nt: TGTGCCACCAGCAGCCGACAGGGAGGTCAGCCCCAGCATTTT

j_gene: TRBJ2-5
v_gene: TRBV5-1
d_gene: TRBD2
abundance: NA
CDR3aa: CASSLALAGGRETQYF
CDR3nt: TGCGCCAGCAGCTTGGCTTTGGCGGGGGGGCGAGAGACCCAGTACTTC

j_gene: TRBJ2-3
v_gene: TRBV5-1
d_gene: TRBD1
abundance: NA
CDR3aa: CASSKDRVADTQYF
CDR3nt: TGCGCCAGCAGCAAGGACAGGGTGGCGGATACGCAGTATTTT

j_gene: TRBJ1-2
v_gene: TRBV28
d_gene: NA
abundance: NA
CDR3aa: CASSLQGQGYGYTF
CDR3nt: TGTGCCAGCAGTTTACAGGGTCAGGGCTATGGCTACACCTTC

j_gene: TRBJ2-7
v_gene: TRBV7-2
d_gene: TRBD2
abundance: NA
CDR3aa: CASSKTSGGLGNSYEQYF
CDR3nt: TGTGCCAGCAGCAAAACTAGCGGGGGCCTTGGGAACTCCTACGAGCAGTACTTC

j_gene: TRBJ1-1
v_gene: TRBV7-8
d_gene: NA
abundance: NA
CDR3aa: CASSPPTGLNTEAFF
CDR3nt: TGTGCCAGCAGCCCGCCGACAGGTTTGAACACTGAAGCTTTCTTT

j_gene: TRBJ1-2
v_gene: TRBV19
d_gene: NA
abundance: NA
CDR3aa: CASSAFGQSSYGYTF
CDR3nt: TGTGCCAGTAGTGCTTTCGGACAGTCTAGCTATGGCTACACCTTC

j_gene: TRBJ2-7
v_gene: TRBV12-5
d_gene: NA
abundance: NA
CDR3aa: CASGQGNSYEQYF
CDR3nt: TGTGCTAGTGGGCAGGGAAACTCCTACGAGCAGTACTTC

j_gene: TRBJ2-7
v_gene: TRBV4-2
d_gene: TRBD2
abundance: NA
CDR3aa: CASSQEEVAGGPYEQYF
CDR3nt: TGTGCCAGCAGCCAAGAAGAGGTAGCGGGGGGGCCCTACGAGCAGTACTTC

j_gene: TRBJ2-5
v_gene: TRBV5-4
d_gene: TRBD1
abundance: NA
CDR3aa: CASSSGTGGAVSDQETQYF
CDR3nt: TGTGCCAGCAGCTCCGGGACAGGGGGCGCGGTATCAGACCAAGAGACCCAGTACTTC

j_gene: TRBJ1-2
v_gene: TRBV6-5
d_gene: TRBD1
abundance: once
CDR3aa: CASSYEAGQGHGYTF
CDR3nt: TGTGCCAGCAGTTACGAAGCCGGACAGGGACACGGCTACACCTTC

j_gene: TRBJ1-2
v_gene: TRBV10-3
d_gene: NA
abundance: few
CDR3aa: CAIRGGSDYGYTF
CDR3nt: TGTGCCATCAGGGGGGGATCAGACTATGGCTACACCTTC

j_gene: TRBJ2-5
v_gene: TRBV6-1
d_gene: TRBD2
abundance: NA
CDR3aa: CASSEAGDREYF
CDR3nt: TGTGCCAGCAGTGAGGCGGGGGACCGTGAGTACTTC

j_gene: TRBJ1-5
v_gene: TRBV29-1
d_gene: NA
abundance: NA
CDR3aa: CSVKTGDTSGPQHF
CDR3nt: TGCAGCGTTAAAACCGGGGACACCTCCGGGCCCCAGCATTTT

j_gene: TRBJ2-7
v_gene: TRBV5-6
d_gene: NA
abundance: once
CDR3aa: CASSFLTGSSYEQYF
CDR3nt: TGTGCCAGCAGCTTCCTGACGGGGAGCTCCTACGAGCAGTACTTC

j_gene: TRBJ1-6
v_gene: TRBV28
d_gene: NA
abundance: NA
CDR3aa: CASSFIQAYNSPLHF
CDR3nt: TGTGCCAGCAGTTTCATACAGGCCTATAATTCACCCCTCCACTTT

j_gene: TRBJ1-2
v_gene: TRBV18
d_gene: NA
abundance: NA
CDR3aa: CASSPGGADYGYTF
CDR3nt: TGTGCCAGCTCACCAGGGGGGGCGGACTATGGCTACACCTTC

j_gene: TRBJ1-1
v_gene: TRBV19
d_gene: NA
abundance: few
CDR3aa: CASNSLSGGTEAFF
CDR3nt: TGTGCCAGTAATTCCCTCAGCGGGGGCACTGAAGCTTTCTTT

j_gene: TRBJ1-6
v_gene: TRBV6-2/TRBV6-3
d_gene: NA
abundance: NA
CDR3aa: CASSYSSGLESGSPLHF
CDR3nt: TGTGCCAGCAGTTACTCGTCGGGGTTGGAGAGCGGATCACCCCTCCACTTT

j_gene: TRBJ2-1
v_gene: TRBV4-3
d_gene: TRBD2
abundance: once
CDR3aa: CASSPQGTSGGVDEQFF
CDR3nt: TGCGCCAGCAGCCCCCAGGGGACTAGCGGGGGGGTCGATGAGCAGTTCTTC

j_gene: TRBJ1-2
v_gene: TRBV6-4
d_gene: TRBD1
abundance: NA
CDR3aa: CASSPQGESGYTF
CDR3nt: TGTGCCAGCAGCCCACAGGGGGAAAGTGGCTACACCTTC

j_gene: TRBJ1-1
v_gene: TRBV10-3
d_gene: NA
abundance: NA
CDR3aa: CAITQNTEAFF
CDR3nt: TGTGCCATTACTCAGAACACTGAAGCTTTCTTT

j_gene: TRBJ1-2
v_gene: TRBV5-4
d_gene: TRBD1
abundance: few
CDR3aa: CASSLAPGQVLQYGYTF
CDR3nt: TGTGCCAGCAGCTTGGCCCCGGGACAGGTCCTCCAGTATGGCTACACCTTC

j_gene: TRBJ2-1
v_gene: TRBV4-2
d_gene: NA
abundance: NA
CDR3aa: CASSRRYYNEQFF
CDR3nt: TGTGCCAGCAGCCGGAGATACTACAATGAGCAGTTCTTC

j_gene: TRBJ2-3
v_gene: TRBV6-5
d_gene: TRBD2
abundance: NA
CDR3aa: CASSYSGRGSTDTQYF
CDR3nt: TGTGCCAGCAGTTACTCGGGGCGGGGGAGCACAGATACGCAGTATTTT

j_gene: TRBJ1-6
v_gene: TRBV9
d_gene: NA
abundance: NA
CDR3aa: CASSVGGGDGSPLHF
CDR3nt: TGTGCCAGCAGCGTAGGGGGAGGGGATGGTTCACCCCTCCACTTT

j_gene: TRBJ2-3
v_gene: TRBV9
d_gene: NA
abundance: NA
CDR3aa: CASSASTDTQYF
CDR3nt: TGTGCCAGCAGCGCTAGCACAGATACGCAGTATTTT

j_gene: TRBJ1-6
v_gene: TRBV5-6
d_gene: NA
abundance: NA
CDR3aa: CASSLDLQDRYNSPLHF
CDR3nt: TGTGCCAGCAGCTTGGACCTTCAGGACAGATATAATTCACCCCTCCACTTT

j_gene: TRBJ1-6
v_gene: TRBV30
d_gene: NA
abundance: NA
CDR3aa: CAWSVWDLNSPLHF
CDR3nt: TGTGCCTGGAGTGTTTGGGACTTGAATTCACCCCTCCACTTT

j_gene: TRBJ1-3
v_gene: TRBV6-2/TRBV6-3
d_gene: TRBD1
abundance: NA
CDR3aa: CASSRDRARNTIYF
CDR3nt: TGTGCCAGCAGTCGGGACAGGGCTCGAAACACCATATATTTT

j_gene: TRBJ1-1
v_gene: TRBV4-2
d_gene: NA
abundance: once
CDR3aa: CASSHAEDTEAFF
CDR3nt: TGTGCCAGCAGCCATGCCGAGGACACTGAAGCTTTCTTT

j_gene: TRBJ1-1
v_gene: TRBV28
d_gene: NA
abundance: NA
CDR3aa: CASSLSRAYGTEAFF
CDR3nt: TGTGCCAGCAGTTTATCCAGGGCGTACGGCACTGAAGCTTTCTTT

j_gene: TRBJ1-2
v_gene: TRBV6-6
d_gene: TRBD1
abundance: NA
CDR3aa: CASSYRDRVGELYTF
CDR3nt: TGTGCCAGCAGTTACCGGGACAGGGTGGGTGAGCTCTACACCTTC

j_gene: TRBJ1-1
v_gene: TRBV7-8
d_gene: NA
abundance: NA
CDR3aa: CASSLRTEAFF
CDR3nt: TGTGCCAGCAGCTTACGCACTGAAGCTTTCTTT